This T cell receptor beta chain was retrieved from a study of Graves' ophthalmopathy and Graves' hyperthyroidism. Study-wide points: Sensitivity reached 85% to 90% and specificity roughly 82% for a 13-signature model separating ophthalmopathy from stable hyperthyroidism.

RNA transcripts provided the template for amplifying TCR beta CDR3 regions. HTBI primers served in a first-round RT-PCR, which a second-round multiplex PCR followed. TCRdb passed the multiplex PCR reads through MiXCR, listing each CDR3 protein once. Here the sample spans some 750,000 distinct CDR3 sequences, roughly 40% being singletons. There are 13 residues in the CDR3. In germline, CDR1 is LNHDA, CDR2 SQIVND (reference sequence). As for this clonotype: No antigen is known for it. Since a much larger clone is just one base distant, this may be a read error.

The chain recombines TRBV19 with TRBJ1-1, with 9 bases that match TRBD1. The specimen was peripheral blood. This TCR derives from an adult man with Graves' ophthalmopathy. CDR3 loop: CARRDREGTEALF. The CDR3 DNA reads TGTGCCAGAAGGGACAGGGAGGGGACTGAAGCTCTCTTT. Variable domain in full (rest from reference TRBV19 and TRBJ1-1): DGGITQSPKYLFRKEGQNVTLSCEQNLNHDAMYWYRQDPGQGLRLIYYSQIVNDFQKGDIAEGYSVSREKKESFPLTVTSAQKNPTAFYLCARRDREGTEALFGQGTRLTVV.